A selection of T cell receptor beta chains follows, all from one sample in a study of breast tumors, draining lymph nodes, adjacent tissues. In TCRdb, the multiplex PCR reads were re-called with MiXCR into one record per CDR3 protein. The sample lists more than 200,000 distinct CDR3 sequences; 32% were seen once. The sequenced sample was axillary lymph node tissue. These receptors all come from a female donor with breast cancer. Some clones in this sample may be carry-over from other donors' samples. Each CDR3 is given without its conserved first and last residue. Only some rows state a clone size, as once, few, many or a class for expanded clones.

clone_size | v_call | cdr3_aa
NA | TRBV30 | AWGQGRSAF
NA | TRBV20-1 | SAPEKRGLAGESYNEQF
NA | TRBV27 | ASTPTPGSRDQPQH
NA | TRBV18 | ASSSYSVEETQY
few | TRBV6-1 | ASSPGGPYEQY
many | TRBV29-1 | SVERQGPTEAF
many | TRBV6-1 | ASRGDGTGVGYT
many | TRBV24-1 | ATSDSYSSGVYEETQY
many | TRBV11-2 | ASSLDLGGSRLSYGYT
NA | TRBV18 | ASSQGYQETQY
NA | TRBV12-3/TRBV12-4 | ASSFPRDGSRWNEQF
many | TRBV19 | ASSIRGHSTDTQY
many | TRBV6-5 | ASSHRTAYEQY
many | TRBV5-1 | ASSFTSGMFYNEQF